This T cell receptor beta chain appears in the sequencing data of a study of CD4 T cells in relation to SARS-CoV-2 and coronaviruses. To note about this clone: No antigen is known for it.

Before the COVID-19 pandemic, during about 2011-2019, CD4+ T cells were taken from unexposed donors. After about ten days of culture, CD4+ T cells were isolated. Cultures received half-medium IL-2 refreshes on days 3 and 7. TCRdb's table, derived via immunoSEQ multiplex PCR, lists solely in-frame clones and lacks some. The sample lists about 20,000 clones, about 80% occurring once. The clonotype was recovered from a human donor in good health. The sequenced sample consisted of CD4+ T cells from PBMCs, cultured in vitro.

The CDR3 loop reads CASSPTGAEAFF. The CDR3 DNA follows: TGCGCCAGCAGCCCGACCGGGGCTGAAGCTTTCTTT. The chain employs TRBV4-1 and TRBJ1-1; D remains unclear. With 4 bases removed from V and 6 bases from J, the gap between germline ends came to 9 bases. The CDR3 has 12 residues. CDR1 and CDR2 (germline): MGHRA, YSYEKL.